These 17 T cell receptor beta chains share one sample of origin, sequenced in a study of shared clonotypes between healthy human individuals (dated by TCRdb to the early 2020s). Library construction relied on the immunoSEQ multiplex PCR assay. TCRdb retrieved this table from immuneACCESS and kept in-frame rearrangements only. Not all clones are present; in checked studies, unresolved V genes account for under half, and no reason is known for the remainder. The sample contains approximately 600,000 clones, about 95% of them found a single time. The ten largest make up approximately 0.11% of the sample. CD8 naive samples consisted of CD45RO-negative cells that were positively selected for CCR7, yielding a CD45RA+CCR7+ population without TemRA cells. Sequenced material: naive CD8+ T cells sorted from blood. This specimen's cell subset or site label, interpreted: CD45RA+CCR7+. These receptors originate from a woman aged 25 to 39 in good health.

The J gene is TRBJ1-1, the V gene TRBV19; D call uncertain. Germline values: CDR1 LNHDA, CDR2 SQIVND (reference sequence). With 4 bases removed from V and 5 bases from J, the gap between germline ends came to 17 bases. The CDR3 consists of 15 residues. The CDR3 DNA reads as TGTGCCAGTAGTAACGAGGGCTGGCGGGAAACTGAAGCTTTCTTT. Amino acid sequence: CASSNEGWRETEAFF.

Of note for this clone: The CDR3 does not close with the conserved phenylalanine or tryptophan, likely indicating a read error. The chain links TRBV4-1 to TRBJ2-7; tentatively, D is TRBD2 (6 bases). The CDR3 is 16 amino acids. Trimming pared 0 bases from V and 0 bases from J, leaving 12 bases between. Germline lookup yields CDR1 MGHRA and CDR2 YSYEKL. The CDR3 sequence: CASSQDLRGGSYEQYL. The CDR3 bases are TGCGCCAGCAGCCAAGATTTGCGGGGTGGCTCCTACGAGCAGTACCTC.

V is TRBV28 and J is TRBJ2-3, with TRBD2 identical over 7 bases. After removal of 3 bases from V and 3 bases from J, the junction contained 6 bases not matched to a gene. Germline CDR1 MDHEN, CDR2 SYDVKM. CDR3 length: 15 amino acids. The CDR3 region is CASSFDLGGTDTQYF. The CDR3 region has the DNA TGTGCCAGCAGTTTTGATCTGGGAGGGACAGATACGCAGTATTTT.

This chain links TRBV9 with TRBJ2-3; no reliable D call. This CDR3 contains 14 residues. Per the germline V gene, CDR1 is SGDLS and CDR2 is YYNGEE. V was trimmed by 4 bases and J by 2 bases, leaving 11 bases between them. The chain's CDR3 is CASSPPAATDTQYF. The CDR3 bases are TGTGCCAGCAGCCCTCCGGCGGCCACAGATACGCAGTATTTT.

The genes are TRBV7-9 and TRBJ2-7, with 7 bases lining up with TRBD1. V was clipped by 1 base and J by 2 bases; unmatched bases: 5. The CDR3 is 15 residues long. Germline V gene sequence: CDR1 SEHNR, CDR2 FQNEAQ (reference sequence). CDR3 amino acids: CASSLGGQFTYEQYF. In nucleotides, the CDR3 is TGTGCCAGCAGCTTAGGGGGACAGTTCACCTACGAGCAGTACTTC.

This rearrangement joins TRBV6-6 to TRBJ2-7, with a possible D match to TRBD2 (6 bases). The CDR3 sequence is 11 residues long. The germline CDR1 and CDR2 sequences are MNHNY and SVGAGI (reference sequence). The V end lost 4 bases, the J end lost 7 bases, and 8 bases lay between the germline ends. CDR3 amino acids: CASSFGLEQYF. The CDR3 DNA reads as TGTGCCAGCAGTTTCGGACTAGAGCAGTACTTC.

The V call is TRBV6-1, the J call TRBJ2-7; 7 bases agree with TRBD2. Unmatched junction bases numbered 5, after V lost 2 bases and J lost 1 base. The CDR3 covers 15 residues. Germline-derived CDR1 and CDR2 are MNHNS and SASEGT. CDR3 region: CASSELAEGSYEQYF. The CDR3 DNA sequence: TGTGCCAGCAGTGAACTAGCGGAGGGTTCCTACGAGCAGTACTTC.

This clone came up once. The rearrangement links TRBV7-8 to TRBJ2-7; D may be TRBD2 (6 bases). V gave up 5 bases and J gave up 1 base, with 18 bases separating them. CDR3 size: 16 residues. Germline values: CDR1 SGHVS, CDR2 FQNEAQ. The CDR3 coding sequence is TGTGCCAGCAGCGCCGAGGGGCGGGATGGTTCCTACGAGCAGTACTTC. Translated, it gives CASSAEGRDGSYEQYF. The complete variable domain, with remaining parts taken from reference TRBV7-8 and TRBJ2-7, reads GAGVSQSPRYKVAKRGQDVALRCDPISGHVSLFWYQQALGQGPEFLTYFQNEAQLDKSGLPSDRFFAERPEGSVSTLKIQRTQQEDSAVYLCASSAEGRDGSYEQYFGPGTRLTVT.

The V and J genes are TRBV19 and TRBJ2-1; 7 bases are a match to TRBD2. CDR1 LNHDA and CDR2 SQIVND come from the germline V gene (reference sequence). V shed 6 bases and J 7 bases; nucleotides not matched to a gene: 12. CDR3 length: 15 residues. The CDR3: CASSQPQRTRNEQFF. CDR3 DNA sequence: TGTGCCAGTAGCCAACCTCAAAGGACTAGGAATGAGCAGTTCTTC.

This clone occurred once. This chain connects TRBV10-2 to TRBJ2-7, with 8 bases matching TRBD1. There are 13 residues in the CDR3. Germline assignment: CDR1 WSHSY and CDR2 SAAADI. The V gene end was trimmed by 6 bases and the J gene end by 7 bases; junction bases not matched to a gene: 8. The CDR3 DNA follows: TGCGCCAGCAGCCCGGCCAGGGGGCAAGAGCAGTACTTC. Protein sequence: CASSPARGQEQYF.

This rearrangement joins TRBV11-2 to TRBJ2-7; 8 nucleotides line up with TRBD2. In germline, CDR1 is SGHAT, CDR2 FQNNGV. V lost 4 bases to trimming and J lost 3 bases; unmatched junction nucleotides: 14. This CDR3 spans 17 amino acids. CDR3 nucleotide sequence: TGTGCCAGCAGCTCGTTACCTCCGGGACTAGGGGTCTACGAGCAGTACTTC. Translating gives CASSSLPPGLGVYEQYF.

The genes are TRBV4-2 and TRBJ2-3; D may be TRBD2 (6 bases). Germline CDR1 and CDR2: LGHNA and YNFKEQ. This CDR3 is 16 amino acids long. V was clipped by 4 bases and J by 0 bases, with 14 bases between them. The CDR3 coding sequence is TGTGCCAGCAGCCCCCCCCAGGAGGGGAGCACAGATACGCAGTATTTT. This encodes CASSPPQEGSTDTQYF.

The J gene is TRBJ2-7, the V gene TRBV29-1, with a possible D match to TRBD2 (6 bases). This CDR3 spans 13 amino acids. Trimming cost V 0 bases and J 2 bases, with 8 bases left between them. Germline V gene data show CDR1 as SQVTM and CDR2 as ANQGSEA. In DNA, the CDR3 is TGCAGCGTTGAAGAAGGGACTCCCTACGAGCAGTACTTC. It translates to CSVEEGTPYEQYF.

The chain uses TRBV27 and TRBJ2-7, with D possibly being TRBD1 (5 bases). CDR3 length: 14 amino acids. Trimming removed 5 bases from V and 2 bases from J, with 13 bases in between. The germline CDR1 and CDR2 sequences are MNHEY and SMNVEV (reference sequence). This chain's CDR3 is CASSAQGATYEQYF. The CDR3, as DNA: TGTGCCAGCAGTGCTCAGGGTGCTACCTACGAGCAGTACTTC.

The chain joins TRBV6-5 to TRBJ2-5; the D gene is possibly TRBD2 (7 bases). V lost 4 bases, J lost 4 bases, and 13 bases lay in between. Germline loops: CDR1 MNHEY, CDR2 SVGAGI. CDR3 length: 14 residues. The CDR3 reads CASSSSGEGETQYF. The CDR3 nucleotides read TGTGCCAGCAGTTCCTCAGGGGAGGGAGAGACCCAGTACTTC.

V gene TRBV7-6 combines with J gene TRBJ1-5; no reliable D call. The CDR3 consists of 12 residues. Trimming took 1 base from V and 4 from J, leaving 2 bases between them. Germline values: CDR1 SGHVS, CDR2 FNYEAQ. The CDR3 nucleotides read TGTGCCAGCAGCTTAGGAAATCAGCCCCAGCATTTT. It encodes CASSLGNQPQHF.

CDR3 nucleotide sequence: TGCAGCGGGGGACAGGGCTCTGAGACTTTCTTT. Amino acid sequence: CSGGQGSETFF. This rearrangement joins TRBV29-1 to TRBJ1-1; 9 nucleotides align to TRBD1. V dropped 7 bases and J dropped 12; count of bases not matched to a gene: 9. The CDR3 is 11 amino acids. Germline V gene data show CDR1 as SQVTM and CDR2 as ANQGSEA. Combining the CDR3 with reference TRBV29-1 and TRBJ1-1 gives the whole variable domain SAVISQKPSRDICQRGTSLTIQCQVDSQVTMMFWYRQQPGQSLTLIATANQGSEATYESGFVIDKFPISRPNLTFSTLTVSNMSPEDSSIYLCSGGQGSETFFGQGTRLTVV.